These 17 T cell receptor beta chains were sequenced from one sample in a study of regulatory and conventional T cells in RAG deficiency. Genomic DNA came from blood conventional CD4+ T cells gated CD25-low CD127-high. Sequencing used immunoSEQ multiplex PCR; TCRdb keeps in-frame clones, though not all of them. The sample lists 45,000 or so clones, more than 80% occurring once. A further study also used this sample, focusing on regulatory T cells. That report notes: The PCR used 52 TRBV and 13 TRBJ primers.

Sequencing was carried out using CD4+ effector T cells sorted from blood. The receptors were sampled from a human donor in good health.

CDR3 DNA: TGCGCCAGCAGCCTTGGGGCGGGAGCATCTCTGTACGAGCAGTACTTC. It translates to CASSLGAGASLYEQYF. The rearrangement links TRBV10-1 to TRBJ2-7, with 7 nucleotides matching TRBD2. Germline CDR1 is WNHNN and CDR2 is SYGVQD (reference sequence). This CDR3 comprises 16 residues. V gave up 6 bases and J gave up 4 bases; unmatched junction bases: 15.

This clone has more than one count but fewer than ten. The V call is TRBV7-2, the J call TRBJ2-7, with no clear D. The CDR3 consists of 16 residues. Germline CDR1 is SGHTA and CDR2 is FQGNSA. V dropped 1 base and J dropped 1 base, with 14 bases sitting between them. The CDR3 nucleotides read TGTGCCAGCAGCTTAGTAAGTTGGGGTCTGTCCTACGAGCAGTACTTC. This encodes CASSLVSWGLSYEQYF.

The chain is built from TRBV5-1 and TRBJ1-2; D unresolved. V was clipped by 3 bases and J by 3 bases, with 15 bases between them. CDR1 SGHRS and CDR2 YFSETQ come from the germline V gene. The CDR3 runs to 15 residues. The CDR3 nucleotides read TGCGCCAGCAGCTCCGGCGGCAGCCGGGACTATGGCTACACCTTC. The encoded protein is CASSSGGSRDYGYTF. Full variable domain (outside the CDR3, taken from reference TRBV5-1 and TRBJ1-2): KAGVTQTPRYLIKTRGQQVTLSCSPISGHRSVSWYQQTPGQGLQFLFEYFSETQRNKGNFPGRFSGRQFSNSRSEMNVSTLELGDSALYLCASSSGGSRDYGYTFGSGTRLTVV.

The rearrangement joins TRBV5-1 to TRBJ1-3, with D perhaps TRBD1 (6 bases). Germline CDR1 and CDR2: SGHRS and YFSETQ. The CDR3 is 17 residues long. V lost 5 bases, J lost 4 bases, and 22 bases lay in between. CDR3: CASREGWGTSRGNTIYF. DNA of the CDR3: TGCGCCAGCAGGGAAGGGTGGGGGACATCGAGAGGAAACACCATATATTTT.

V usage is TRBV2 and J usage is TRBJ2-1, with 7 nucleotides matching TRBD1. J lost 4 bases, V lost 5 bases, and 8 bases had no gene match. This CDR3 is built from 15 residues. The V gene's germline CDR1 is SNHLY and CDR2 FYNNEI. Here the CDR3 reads CASSILGGGYNEQFF. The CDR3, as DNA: TGTGCCAGCAGTATTCTAGGGGGCGGGTACAATGAGCAGTTCTTC. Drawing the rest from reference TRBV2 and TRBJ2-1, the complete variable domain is EPEVTQTPSHQVTQMGQEVILRCVPISNHLYFYWYRQILGQKVEFLVSFYNNEISEKSEIFDDQFSVERPDGSNFTLKIRSTKLEDSAMYFCASSILGGGYNEQFFGPGTRLTVL.

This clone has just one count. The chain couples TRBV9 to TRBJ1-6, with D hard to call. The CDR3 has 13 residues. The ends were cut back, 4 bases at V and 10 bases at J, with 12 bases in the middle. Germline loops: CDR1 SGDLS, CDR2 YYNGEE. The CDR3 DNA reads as TGTGCCAGCAGCCCCTCGGTGGGGTCACCCCTCCACTTT. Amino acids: CASSPSVGSPLHF. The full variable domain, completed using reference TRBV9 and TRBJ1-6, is DSGVTQTPKHLITATGQRVTLRCSPRSGDLSVYWYQQSLDQGLQFLIQYYNGEERAKGNILERFSAQQFPDLHSELNLSSLELGDSALYFCASSPSVGSPLHFGNGTRLTVT.

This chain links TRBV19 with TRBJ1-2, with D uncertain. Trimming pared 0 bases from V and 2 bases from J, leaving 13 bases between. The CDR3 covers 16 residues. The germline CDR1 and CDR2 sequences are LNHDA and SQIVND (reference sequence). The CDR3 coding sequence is TGTGCCAGTAGTATAGATCGCCGGGGAACAAACTATGGCTACACCTTC. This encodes CASSIDRRGTNYGYTF.

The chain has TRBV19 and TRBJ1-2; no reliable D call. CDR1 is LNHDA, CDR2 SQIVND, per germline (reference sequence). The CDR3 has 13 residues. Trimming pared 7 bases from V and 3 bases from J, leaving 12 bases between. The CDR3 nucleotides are TGTGCCAGTACACATGAGGCTGACTATGGCTACACCTTC. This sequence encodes CASTHEADYGYTF.

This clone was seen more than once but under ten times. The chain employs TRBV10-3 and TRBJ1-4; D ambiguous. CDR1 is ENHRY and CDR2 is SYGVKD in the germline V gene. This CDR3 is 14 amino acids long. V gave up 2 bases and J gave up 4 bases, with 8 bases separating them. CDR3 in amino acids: CAISEPVGNEKLFF. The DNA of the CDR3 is TGTGCCATCAGTGAGCCTGTCGGTAATGAAAAACTGTTTTTT.

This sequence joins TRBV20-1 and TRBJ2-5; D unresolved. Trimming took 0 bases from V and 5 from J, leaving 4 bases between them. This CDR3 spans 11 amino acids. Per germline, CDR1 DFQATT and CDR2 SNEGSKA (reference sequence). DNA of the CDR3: TGCAGTGCTAGAGATCAGGAGACCCAGTACTTC. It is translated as CSARDQETQYF.

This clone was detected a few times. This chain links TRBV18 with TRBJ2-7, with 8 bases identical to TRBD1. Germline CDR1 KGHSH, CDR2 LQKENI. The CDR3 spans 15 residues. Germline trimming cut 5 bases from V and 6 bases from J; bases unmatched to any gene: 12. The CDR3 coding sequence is TGTGCCAGCTCAAACCAGCGACAGGGGTTCGGCGAGCAGTACTTC. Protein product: CASSNQRQGFGEQYF.

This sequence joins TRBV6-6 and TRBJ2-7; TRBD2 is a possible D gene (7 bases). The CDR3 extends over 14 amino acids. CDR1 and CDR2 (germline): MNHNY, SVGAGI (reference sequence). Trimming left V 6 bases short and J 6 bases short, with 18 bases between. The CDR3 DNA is TGTGCCAGCAGCCCTCGGGGGGCCCCCGGCGAGCAGTACTTC. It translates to CASSPRGAPGEQYF.

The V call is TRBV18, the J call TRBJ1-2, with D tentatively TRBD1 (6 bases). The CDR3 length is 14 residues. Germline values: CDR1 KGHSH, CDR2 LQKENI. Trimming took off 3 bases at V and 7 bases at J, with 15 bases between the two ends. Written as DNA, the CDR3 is TGTGCCAGCTCACCCAAGGTACAGGGTCGTGGCTACACCTTC. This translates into CASSPKVQGRGYTF.

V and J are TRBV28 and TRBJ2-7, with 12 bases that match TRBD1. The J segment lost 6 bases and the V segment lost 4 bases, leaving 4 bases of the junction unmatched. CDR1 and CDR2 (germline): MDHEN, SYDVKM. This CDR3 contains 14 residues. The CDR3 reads CASSYGTGGSEQYF. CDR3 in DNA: TGTGCCAGCAGTTACGGGACAGGGGGCTCCGAGCAGTACTTC.

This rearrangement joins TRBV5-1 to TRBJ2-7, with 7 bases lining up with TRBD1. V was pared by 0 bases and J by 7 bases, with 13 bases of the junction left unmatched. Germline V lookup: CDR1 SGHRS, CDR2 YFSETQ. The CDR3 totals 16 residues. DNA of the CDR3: TGCGCCAGCAGCTTGGATTTTGGCAGGGGGTCTAGTGAGCAGTACTTC. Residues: CASSLDFGRGSSEQYF.

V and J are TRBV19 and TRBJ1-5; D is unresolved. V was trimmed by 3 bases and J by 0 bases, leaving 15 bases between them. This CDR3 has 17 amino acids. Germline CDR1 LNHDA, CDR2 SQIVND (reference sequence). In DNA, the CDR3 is TGTGCCAGTAGTATTGAAGGGCCCGATTATAGCAATCAGCCCCAGCATTTT. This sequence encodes CASSIEGPDYSNQPQHF.

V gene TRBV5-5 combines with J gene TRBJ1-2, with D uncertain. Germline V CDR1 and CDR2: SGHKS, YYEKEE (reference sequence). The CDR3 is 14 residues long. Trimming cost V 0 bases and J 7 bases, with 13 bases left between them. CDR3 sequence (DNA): TGTGCCAGCAGCTTGGCCCCCGTGGAGGGTGGCTACACCTTC. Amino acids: CASSLAPVEGGYTF.